This T cell receptor beta chain was profiled in a study of cytomegalovirus exposure and HLA in healthy donors. The overall study: Approximately 77 million unique TCRs from HLA-typed donors were held in an early release of data.

Turning to this clone: Its matching antigen is unknown.

The CDR3 has 16 residues. V trimming: 2 bases; J trimming: 4 bases; junction bases outside the gene matches: 8. Per the germline V gene, CDR1 is MNHEY and CDR2 is SVGAGI. The primer mix had 60 Vbeta and 13 Jbeta primers. The table came from immunoSEQ multiplex PCR; TCRdb's copy has only in-frame clones and leaves some out. The table records fewer than 150,000 clones, around four fifths of them present only once. Overall study findings and caveats: Serostatus for CMV was the only available immune exposure information. Evidence from a later analysis indicated that most CMV-associated TCR beta chains looked HLA-restricted.

The source material was PBMCs. The V call is TRBV6-5, the J call TRBJ1-5, with 7 bases that match TRBD1. This receptor was obtained from a man aged 30-40 years in good health and CMV-seronegative. Here the CDR3 reads CASSYLRQGSNQPQHF. The DNA of the CDR3 is TGTGCCAGCAGTTACCTTAGACAGGGTTCTAATCAGCCCCAGCATTTT.